The rows below give T cell receptor beta chains drawn from one sample of a study of cytomegalovirus exposure and HLA in healthy donors. Only in-frame clones appear in the TCRdb table, and some are missing; sequencing was by immunoSEQ multiplex PCR. The sample lists 200,000 or so clones; 84% were seen once. The specimen was PBMCs. Every receptor here comes from a woman under 40 in good health and CMV-seropositive. Each CDR3 is given with its conserved first and last residue. The D gene is left open where the match is weak. Expanded clones are given a class, and other clones once, few, many or no size at all.

DNA: TGTGCCAGCCGCTCTTCCAAGGGGGTGGAGACCCAGTACTTC
CDR3: CASRSSKGVETQYF
J: TRBJ2-5
V: TRBV28
size: NA
D: NA

DNA: TGTGCCAGCAGTACCGGACGGGGATCCACTGAAGCTTTCTTT
CDR3: CASSTGRGSTEAFF
J: TRBJ1-1
V: TRBV6-5
size: few
D: NA

DNA: TGTGCCAGCAGTAAAGCATTTACAGATACGCAGTATTTT
CDR3: CASSKAFTDTQYF
J: TRBJ2-3
V: TRBV27
size: NA
D: NA

DNA: TGTGCCAGCAGCGTACAGGGGAACACCGGGGAGCTGTTTTTT
CDR3: CASSVQGNTGELFF
J: TRBJ2-2
V: TRBV9
size: once
D: NA

DNA: TGCGCCAGCAGCCCGAACAGGGACTCTGGAAACACCATATATTTT
CDR3: CASSPNRDSGNTIYF
J: TRBJ1-3
V: TRBV10-1
size: few
D: NA

DNA: TGTGCCAGCAGTGAAACCGGACTGCCGAACACTGAAGCTTTCTTT
CDR3: CASSETGLPNTEAFF
J: TRBJ1-1
V: TRBV6-1
size: NA
D: NA

DNA: TGTGCCAGCAGTGAAGTCCGGGACAGGGACGAGCAGTACTTC
CDR3: CASSEVRDRDEQYF
J: TRBJ2-7
V: TRBV2
size: NA
D: TRBD1

DNA: TGTGCCAGCAGCACGACAGGGAGTGGGAACGTGAACACTGAAGCTTTCTTT
CDR3: CASSTTGSGNVNTEAFF
J: TRBJ1-1
V: TRBV7-9
size: NA
D: TRBD1

DNA: TGTGCCAGCAGCTTGAACAGGGTGGAGGGCTACACCTTC
CDR3: CASSLNRVEGYTF
J: TRBJ1-2
V: TRBV5-6
size: once
D: NA

DNA: TGCGCCAGCAGCCCCCGGACGACTAGCAGCACAGATACGCAGTATTTT
CDR3: CASSPRTTSSTDTQYF
J: TRBJ2-3
V: TRBV4-1
size: NA
D: TRBD2

DNA: TGTGCCAGCAGTGAAGCAATAGGGGGACGTCAGCCCCAGCATTTT
CDR3: CASSEAIGGRQPQHF
J: TRBJ1-5
V: TRBV6-1
size: NA
D: NA